This TCR beta chain was retrieved from a study of control samples from healthy donors and cancer patients. Here immunoSEQ multiplex PCR was the method, and the copy in TCRdb shows in-frame clones only, minus some. This table holds over 100,000 clones, around 93% found once. Only one count was recorded for this clone. CDR3 length: 15 residues. The V gene's germline CDR1 is LNHDA and CDR2 SQIVND (reference sequence). Trimming pared 5 bases from V and 7 bases from J, leaving 17 bases between. The source is a woman aged 45-65 years in good health. Sequencing was carried out using blood. V is TRBV19 and J is TRBJ1-4, with D unresolved. The CDR3 DNA is TGTGCCAGTAGTGACAAAGGGAGGTGGAGTGAAAAACTGTTTTTT. Protein product: CASSDKGRWSEKLFF.